The next 13 T cell receptor beta chains were all read from a single sample in a study of T cells in Graves' hyperthyroidism and ophthalmopathy. TCR beta CDR3 sequences were amplified from RNA transcripts. An initial round of RT-PCR targeting the TCR CDR3 relied on the HTBI primer set. TCRdb passed the multiplex PCR reads through MiXCR, listing each CDR3 protein once. The sample shows around 660,000 distinct CDR3 sequences, approximately 42% of them seen only once. What was sequenced was peripheral blood or thyroid tissue (not recorded which). The receptor source for this set is an adult man with Graves' disease, either hyperthyroidism or ophthalmopathy (not recorded which).

This chain links TRBV2 with TRBJ2-7; a weak D match, TRBD2 (6 bases). The CDR3 sequence is 14 residues long. Looked up from germline, CDR1 is SNHLY and CDR2 is FYNNEI. Trimming stripped 5 bases from V and 6 bases from J, with 17 bases between. The CDR3 protein is CASSLGSVTSEQYF. The CDR3 nucleotides read TGTGCCAGCAGTCTCGGGAGTGTTACAAGCGAGCAGTACTTC.

This clonotype was seen more than once but under ten times. The chain combines TRBV6-6 with TRBJ2-7; D may be TRBD1 (6 bases). CDR3 length: 13 amino acids. Germline assignment: CDR1 MNHNY and CDR2 SVGAGI (reference sequence). V was clipped by 7 bases and J by 3 bases, with 13 bases between them. In DNA, the CDR3 is TGTGCCAGCATACAGGGTTCATTCTACGAGCAGTACTTC. Residues: CASIQGSFYEQYF.

This clonotype has a count of ten or more. CDR3 in amino acids: CSVAGFGNTEAFF. The CDR3 bases are TGCAGCGTTGCAGGGTTTGGAAACACTGAAGCTTTCTTT. The chain uses TRBV29-1 and TRBJ1-1; a weak D match, TRBD1 (5 bases). The CDR3 extends over 13 amino acids. From germline, CDR1 is SQVTM and CDR2 ANQGSEA. V lost 4 bases and J lost 2, with 11 bases in between. Full variable domain (rest looked up from reference TRBV29-1 and TRBJ1-1): SAVISQKPSRDICQRGTSLTIQCQVDSQVTMMFWYRQQPGQSLTLIATANQGSEATYESGFVIDKFPISRPNLTFSTLTVSNMSPEDSSIYLCSVAGFGNTEAFFGQGTRLTVV.

This clonotype was seen many times. This chain uses TRBV5-1 with TRBJ1-4, with a tentative D call TRBD1 (6 bases). Trimming stripped 4 bases from V and 8 bases from J, with 15 bases between. The CDR3 is made up of 14 amino acids. Germline lookup yields CDR1 SGHRS and CDR2 YFSETQ. The CDR3 nucleotides read TGCGCCAGCAGCGTTACAGGGAAGAAGGAAAAACTGTTTTTT. Protein sequence: CASSVTGKKEKLFF.

Of note for this clonotype: It may be a read error: a sequence one base away is much more abundant. CDR3 DNA: TGTGCCAGCAGTGAATCAAAGGGGGCGGTTGGCTACAACTTC. Protein: CASSESKGAVGYNF. This chain connects TRBV25-1 to TRBJ1-2, with 7 bases that match TRBD1. CDR3 size: 14 residues. CDR1 and CDR2 (germline): MGHDK, SYGVNS.

This clonotype was observed at least ten times. This chain connects TRBV7-2 to TRBJ1-3; 9 nucleotides agree with TRBD1. This CDR3 contains 17 residues. V lost 5 bases, J lost 0 bases, and 8 bases stayed unmatched. Germline V CDR1 and CDR2: SGHTA, FQGNSA. The CDR3 DNA is TGTGCCAGCAGCCCTAGGCGGGGACAGGGCTCTGGAAACACCATATATTTT. Its protein product is CASSPRRGQGSGNTIYF.

In the case of this clonotype: With a much larger clone just one base away, this may be a read error. The V call is TRBV2, the J call TRBJ1-2, with D unclear. Trimming took 0 bases from V and 3 from J, leaving 5 bases between them. From germline, CDR1 is SNHLY and CDR2 FYNNEI. The CDR3 covers 13 residues. CDR3 in DNA: TGTGCCAGCAGTGAAGCCTTCCACTATGGCTACACCTTC. Translated, it gives CASSEAFHYGYTF.

To note about this clonotype: A junction end diverges from the germline sequence, so it may reflect a read error. The chain uses TRBV29-1 and TRBJ1-1; 7 positions match TRBD1. The length of the CDR3 is 15 residues. In germline, CDR1 is SQVTM, CDR2 ANQGSEA. CDR3 in amino acids: CSVEEGRGENTESFF. In DNA form, the CDR3 reads TGCAGCGTTGAAGAGGGCAGGGGGGAAAACACTGAATCTTTCTTT. Together with reference TRBV29-1 and TRBJ1-1, the CDR3 gives the full variable domain: SAVISQKPSRDICQRGTSLTIQCQVDSQVTMMFWYRQQPGQSLTLIATANQGSEATYESGFVIDKFPISRPNLTFSTLTVSNMSPEDSSIYLCSVEEGRGENTESFFGQGTRLTVV.

J is TRBJ1-1 and V is TRBV29-1; 7 bases align to TRBD1. Germline assignment: CDR1 SQVTM and CDR2 ANQGSEA. V dropped 6 bases and J dropped 8; count of bases not matched to a gene: 3. The CDR3 consists of 10 residues. CDR3 sequence (DNA): TGCAGCGTGAACAGGGGAGAAGCTTTCTTT. This gives the protein CSVNRGEAFF.

The V call is TRBV29-1, the J call TRBJ2-5, with D perhaps matching TRBD2 (7 bases). Trimming stripped 5 bases from V and 5 bases from J, with 12 bases between. Germline V lookup: CDR1 SQVTM, CDR2 ANQGSEA. The CDR3 sequence is 12 residues long. CDR3 loop: CSVKQGGETQYF. The DNA of the CDR3 is TGCAGCGTTAAACAGGGAGGGGAGACCCAGTACTTC. Based on the CDR3 plus reference TRBV29-1 and TRBJ2-5, the full variable domain is SAVISQKPSRDICQRGTSLTIQCQVDSQVTMMFWYRQQPGQSLTLIATANQGSEATYESGFVIDKFPISRPNLTFSTLTVSNMSPEDSSIYLCSVKQGGETQYFGPGTRLLVL.

The chain carries TRBV20-1 and TRBJ1-1, with D perhaps TRBD1 (5 bases). From germline, CDR1 is DFQATT and CDR2 SNEGSKA (reference sequence). CDR3 length: 11 amino acids. Trimming removed 7 bases at V and 3 bases at J, with 9 bases between. CDR3 region: CSVLGDTEAFF. CDR3 nucleotide sequence: TGCAGTGTACTAGGGGACACTGAAGCTTTCTTT.

V usage is TRBV2 and J usage is TRBJ2-3; D might be TRBD1 (6 bases). This CDR3 contains 15 residues. Germline assignment: CDR1 SNHLY and CDR2 FYNNEI. Trimming took 1 base from V and 0 from J, leaving 8 bases between them. The CDR3 sequence: CASSEGQGSTDTQYF. The CDR3 DNA follows: TGTGCCAGCAGTGAAGGCCAGGGGAGCACAGATACGCAGTATTTT.

This clonotype was counted only a few times. The chain links TRBV7-2 to TRBJ1-6, with D uncertain. The V end lost 5 bases, the J end lost 7 bases, and 12 bases lay between the germline ends. Germline lookup yields CDR1 SGHTA and CDR2 FQGNSA. The CDR3 contains 14 residues. This CDR3 is CASSQGELNSPLHF. The CDR3 bases are TGTGCCAGCAGCCAAGGAGAACTGAATTCACCCCTCCACTTT. Variable domain in full (rest from reference TRBV7-2 and TRBJ1-6): GAGVSQSPSNKVTEKGKDVELRCDPISGHTALYWYRQSLGQGLEFLIYFQGNSAPDKSGLPSDRFSAERTGGSVSTLTIQRTQQEDSAVYLCASSQGELNSPLHFGNGTRLTVT.